This entry concerns a single TCR beta chain. This specimen belongs to a study of PD-L1 blockade in urothelial cancer. About the research overall: It was around 2014 that patients started atezolizumab at 1,200 mg intravenously every 3 weeks. Median blood clonality was roughly 0.087, with some 89,000 unique TCRs.

Germline values: CDR1 SGHTA, CDR2 FQGNSA. This CDR3 is 19 amino acids long. The V gene end was trimmed by 3 bases and the J gene end by 5 bases; junction bases not matched to a gene: 15. TCRdb's copy holds only in-frame clones and misses some; the assay was immunoSEQ multiplex PCR. The table includes around 69,000 clones, around 90% detected once. Regarding time point: peripheral blood 6 weeks after treatment start. The sample here was PBMCs, taken around atezolizumab (anti-PD-L1) treatment. The V call is TRBV7-2, the J call TRBJ2-5, with TRBD2 matching over 13 bases. This clonotype was sampled from a woman of 80 years or more with urothelial cancer. The CDR3 nucleotides read TGTGCCAGCAGCTTCCGGACTAGCGGGAGCTCCGTTGAGTGGGAGACCCAGTACTTC. It codes for CASSFRTSGSSVEWETQYF.